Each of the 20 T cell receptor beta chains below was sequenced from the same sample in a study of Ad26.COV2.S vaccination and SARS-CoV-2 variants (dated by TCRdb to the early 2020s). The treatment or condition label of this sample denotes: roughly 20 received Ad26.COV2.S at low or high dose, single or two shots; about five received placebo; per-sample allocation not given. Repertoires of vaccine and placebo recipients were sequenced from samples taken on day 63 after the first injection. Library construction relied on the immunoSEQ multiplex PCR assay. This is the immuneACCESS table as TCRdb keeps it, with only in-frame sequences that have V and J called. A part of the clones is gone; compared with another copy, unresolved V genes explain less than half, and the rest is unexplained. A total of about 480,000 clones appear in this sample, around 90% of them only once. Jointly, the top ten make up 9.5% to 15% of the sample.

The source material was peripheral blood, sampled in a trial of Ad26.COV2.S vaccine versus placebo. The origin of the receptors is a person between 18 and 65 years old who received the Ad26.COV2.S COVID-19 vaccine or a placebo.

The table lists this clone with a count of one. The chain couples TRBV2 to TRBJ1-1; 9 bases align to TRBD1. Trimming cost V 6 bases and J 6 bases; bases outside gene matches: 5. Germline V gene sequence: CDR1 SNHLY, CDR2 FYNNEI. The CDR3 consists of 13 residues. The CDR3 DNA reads TGTGCCAGCAGACTCCGACAGGGGGCTGAAGCTTTCTTT. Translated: CASRLRQGAEAFF.

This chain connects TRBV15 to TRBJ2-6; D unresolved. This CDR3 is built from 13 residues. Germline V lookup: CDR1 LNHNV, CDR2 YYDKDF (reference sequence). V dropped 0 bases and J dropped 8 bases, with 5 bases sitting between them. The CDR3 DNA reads TGTGCCACCAGCAGAGATCTCCCCAACGTCCTGACTTTC. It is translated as CATSRDLPNVLTF.

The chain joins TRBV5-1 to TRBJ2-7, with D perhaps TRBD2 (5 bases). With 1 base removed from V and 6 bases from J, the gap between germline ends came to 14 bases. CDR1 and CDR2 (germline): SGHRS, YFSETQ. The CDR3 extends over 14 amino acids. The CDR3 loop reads CASSLSAGNFEQYF. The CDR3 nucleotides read TGCGCCAGCAGCTTGAGTGCGGGCAATTTCGAGCAGTACTTC.

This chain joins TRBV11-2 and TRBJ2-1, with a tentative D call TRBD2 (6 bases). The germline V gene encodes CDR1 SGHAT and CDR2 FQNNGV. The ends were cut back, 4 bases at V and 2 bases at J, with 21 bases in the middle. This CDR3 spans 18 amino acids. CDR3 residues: CASSSYPKAGRAYNEQFF. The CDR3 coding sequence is TGTGCCAGCAGCTCATATCCCAAAGCGGGCCGAGCCTACAATGAGCAGTTCTTC. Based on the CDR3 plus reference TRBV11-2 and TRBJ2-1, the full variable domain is EAGVAQSPRYKIIEKRQSVAFWCNPISGHATLYWYQQILGQGPKLLIQFQNNGVVDDSQLPKDRFSAERLKGVDSTLKIQPAKLEDSAVYLCASSSYPKAGRAYNEQFFGPGTRLTVL.

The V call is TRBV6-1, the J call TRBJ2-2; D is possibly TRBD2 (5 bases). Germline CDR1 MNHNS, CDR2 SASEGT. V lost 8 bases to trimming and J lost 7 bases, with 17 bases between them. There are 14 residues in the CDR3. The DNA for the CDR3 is TGTGCCAGCCGTTCGACTATCGTCGGCGGGGAGCTGTTTTTT. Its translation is CASRSTIVGGELFF.

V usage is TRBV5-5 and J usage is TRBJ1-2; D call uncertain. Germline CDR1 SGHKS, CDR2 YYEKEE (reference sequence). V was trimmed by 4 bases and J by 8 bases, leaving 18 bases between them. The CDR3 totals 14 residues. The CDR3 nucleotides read TGTGCCAGCAGCGCCCCCGGAAAGGACGCCGGCTACACCTTC. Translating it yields CASSAPGKDAGYTF.

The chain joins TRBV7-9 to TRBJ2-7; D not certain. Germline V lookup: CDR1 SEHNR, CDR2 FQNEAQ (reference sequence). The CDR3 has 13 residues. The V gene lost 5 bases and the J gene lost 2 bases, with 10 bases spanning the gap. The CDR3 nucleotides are TGTGCCAGCAGCCCGCCGGATCCCTACGAGCAGTACTTC. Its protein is CASSPPDPYEQYF. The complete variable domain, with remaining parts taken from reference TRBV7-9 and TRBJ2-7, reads DTGVSQNPRHKITKRGQNVTFRCDPISEHNRLYWYRQTLGQGPEFLTYFQNEAQLEKSRLLSDRFSAERPKGSFSTLEIQRTEQGDSAMYLCASSPPDPYEQYFGPGTRLTVT.

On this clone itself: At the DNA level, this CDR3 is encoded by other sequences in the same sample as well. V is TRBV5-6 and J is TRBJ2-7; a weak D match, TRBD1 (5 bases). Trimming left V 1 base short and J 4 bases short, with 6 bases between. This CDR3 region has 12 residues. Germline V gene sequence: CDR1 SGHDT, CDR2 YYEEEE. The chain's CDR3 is CASSLSGYEQYF. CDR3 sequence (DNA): TGTGCCAGCAGCTTGTCAGGGTACGAGCAGTACTTC.

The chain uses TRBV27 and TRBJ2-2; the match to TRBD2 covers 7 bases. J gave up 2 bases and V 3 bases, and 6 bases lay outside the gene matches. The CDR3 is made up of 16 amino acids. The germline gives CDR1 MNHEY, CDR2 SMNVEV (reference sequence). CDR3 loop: CASSLFWGLNTGELFF. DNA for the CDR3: TGTGCCAGCAGTTTGTTCTGGGGACTAAACACCGGGGAGCTGTTTTTT.

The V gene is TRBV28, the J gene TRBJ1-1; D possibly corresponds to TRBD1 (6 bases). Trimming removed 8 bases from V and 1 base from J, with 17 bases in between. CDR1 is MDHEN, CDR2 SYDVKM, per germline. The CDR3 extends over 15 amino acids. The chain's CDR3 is CASRRGGVANTEAFF. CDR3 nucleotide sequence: TGTGCCAGCCGGAGAGGGGGTGTAGCGAACACTGAAGCTTTCTTT.

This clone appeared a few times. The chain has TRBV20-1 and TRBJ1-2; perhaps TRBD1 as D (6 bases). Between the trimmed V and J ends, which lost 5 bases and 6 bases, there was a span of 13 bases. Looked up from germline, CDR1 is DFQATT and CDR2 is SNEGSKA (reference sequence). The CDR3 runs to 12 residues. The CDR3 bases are TGCAGTGCTGGTGACAGGTCGCATGGCTACACCTTC. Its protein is CSAGDRSHGYTF.

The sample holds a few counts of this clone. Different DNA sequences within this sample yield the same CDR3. The CDR3 DNA sequence: TGTGCCAGCAGCCCGGCGGGGCTCGAGCAGTACTTC. Translation gives CASSPAGLEQYF. The chain couples TRBV5-6 to TRBJ2-7; tentatively, D is TRBD2 (6 bases). Germline lookup yields CDR1 SGHDT and CDR2 YYEEEE. The CDR3 contains 12 residues. Deletions cut 4 bases from V and 6 bases from J, with 11 bases between.

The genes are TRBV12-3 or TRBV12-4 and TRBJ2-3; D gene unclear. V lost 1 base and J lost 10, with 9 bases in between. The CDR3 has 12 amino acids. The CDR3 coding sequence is TGTGCCAGCAGTTTAGACCCGGCGGCGCAGTATTTT. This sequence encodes CASSLDPAAQYF.

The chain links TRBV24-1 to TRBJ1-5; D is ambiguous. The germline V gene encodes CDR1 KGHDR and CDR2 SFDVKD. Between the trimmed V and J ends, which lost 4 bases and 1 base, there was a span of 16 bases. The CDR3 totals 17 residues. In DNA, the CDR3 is TGTGCCACCAGTGACCCCCGGGAGGGTGGGAGCAATCAGCCCCAGCATTTT. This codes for CATSDPREGGSNQPQHF.

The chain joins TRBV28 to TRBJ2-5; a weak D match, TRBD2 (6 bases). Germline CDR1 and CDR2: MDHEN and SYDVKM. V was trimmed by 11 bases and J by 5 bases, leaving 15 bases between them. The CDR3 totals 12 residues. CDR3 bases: TGTGCCGCCGGACTACTAAGCGAGACCCAGTACTTC. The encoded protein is CAAGLLSETQYF.

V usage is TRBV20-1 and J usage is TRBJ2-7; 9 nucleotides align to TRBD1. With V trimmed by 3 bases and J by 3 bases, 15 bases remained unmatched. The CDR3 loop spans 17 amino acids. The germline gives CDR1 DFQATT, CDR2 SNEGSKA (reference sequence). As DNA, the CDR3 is TGCAGTGCTAGTAATAGTTCGGCGTGGACAGGGGACTACGAGCAGTACTTC. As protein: CSASNSSAWTGDYEQYF.

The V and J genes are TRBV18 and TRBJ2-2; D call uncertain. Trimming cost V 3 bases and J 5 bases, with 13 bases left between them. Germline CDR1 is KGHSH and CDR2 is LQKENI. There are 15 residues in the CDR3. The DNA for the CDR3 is TGTGCCAGCTCACCCGCCCGGGCTATAACCGGGGAGCTGTTTTTT. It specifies CASSPARAITGELFF.

CDR3 amino acids: CASNTRGEGYTF. CDR3 coding DNA: TGTGCCAGCAACACCCGCGGAGAAGGCTACACCTTC. The V gene is TRBV7-2, the J gene TRBJ1-2; D remains unclear. V lost 7 bases and J 8 bases, leaving 14 bases between the germline ends. CDR3 length: 12 residues. Germline V gives CDR1 SGHTA, CDR2 FQGNSA.

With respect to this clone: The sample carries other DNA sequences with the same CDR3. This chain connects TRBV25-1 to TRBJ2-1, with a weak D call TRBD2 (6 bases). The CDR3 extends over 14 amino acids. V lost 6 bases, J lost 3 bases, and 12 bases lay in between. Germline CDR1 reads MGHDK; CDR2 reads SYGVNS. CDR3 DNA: TGTGCCAGCAGCCTTAGCGGCAACTACAATGAGCAGTTCTTC. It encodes CASSLSGNYNEQFF.

CDR3 region: CASSLGRGDEQFF. CDR3 sequence (DNA): TGTGCCAGTAGTTTAGGACGAGGGGATGAGCAGTTCTTC. This chain uses TRBV19 with TRBJ2-1, with D possibly called TRBD1 or TRBD2 (5 bases each). CDR3 size: 13 residues. The V end lost 5 bases, the J end lost 8 bases, and 13 bases lay between the germline ends. Germline V CDR1 and CDR2: LNHDA, SQIVND (reference sequence).